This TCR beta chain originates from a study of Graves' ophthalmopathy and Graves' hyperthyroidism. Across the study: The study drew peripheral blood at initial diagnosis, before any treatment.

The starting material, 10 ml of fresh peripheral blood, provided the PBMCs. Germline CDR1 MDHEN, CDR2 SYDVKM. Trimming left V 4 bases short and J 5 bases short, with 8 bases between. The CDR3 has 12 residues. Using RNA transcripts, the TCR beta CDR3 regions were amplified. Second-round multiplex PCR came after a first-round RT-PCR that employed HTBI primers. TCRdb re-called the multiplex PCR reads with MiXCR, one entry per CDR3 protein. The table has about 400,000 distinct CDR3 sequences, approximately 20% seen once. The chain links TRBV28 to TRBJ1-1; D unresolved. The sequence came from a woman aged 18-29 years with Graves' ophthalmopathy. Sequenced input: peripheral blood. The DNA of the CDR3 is TGTGCCAGCAGTTCCTTGGTAACTGAAGCTTTCTTT. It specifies CASSSLVTEAFF.